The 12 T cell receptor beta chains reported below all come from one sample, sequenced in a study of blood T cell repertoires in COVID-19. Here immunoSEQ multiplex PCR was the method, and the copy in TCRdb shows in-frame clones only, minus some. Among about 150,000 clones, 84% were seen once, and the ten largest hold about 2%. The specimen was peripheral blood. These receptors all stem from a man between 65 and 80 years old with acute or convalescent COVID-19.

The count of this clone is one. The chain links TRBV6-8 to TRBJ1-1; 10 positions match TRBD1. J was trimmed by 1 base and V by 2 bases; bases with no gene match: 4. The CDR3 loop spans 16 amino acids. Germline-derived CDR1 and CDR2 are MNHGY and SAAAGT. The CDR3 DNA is TGTGCCAGCAGTTACCCCGGGACAGGGGAGAACACTGAAGCTTTCTTT. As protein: CASSYPGTGENTEAFF.

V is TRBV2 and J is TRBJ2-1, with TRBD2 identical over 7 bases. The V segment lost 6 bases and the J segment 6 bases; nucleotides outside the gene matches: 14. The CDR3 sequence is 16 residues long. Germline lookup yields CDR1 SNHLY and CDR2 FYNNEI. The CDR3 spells CASSSIGGGVGNEQFF. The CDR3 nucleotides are TGTGCCAGCAGCTCTATAGGCGGGGGAGTCGGCAATGAGCAGTTCTTC. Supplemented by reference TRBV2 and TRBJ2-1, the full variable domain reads EPEVTQTPSHQVTQMGQEVILRCVPISNHLYFYWYRQILGQKVEFLVSFYNNEISEKSEIFDDQFSVERPDGSNFTLKIRSTKLEDSAMYFCASSSIGGGVGNEQFFGPGTRLTVL.

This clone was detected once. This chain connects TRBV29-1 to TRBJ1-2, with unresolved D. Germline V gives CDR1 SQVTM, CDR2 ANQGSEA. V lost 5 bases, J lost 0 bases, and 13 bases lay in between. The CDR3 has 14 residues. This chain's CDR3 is CSVPRGSANYGYTF. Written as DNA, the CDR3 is TGCAGCGTTCCGAGAGGGTCAGCTAACTATGGCTACACCTTC.

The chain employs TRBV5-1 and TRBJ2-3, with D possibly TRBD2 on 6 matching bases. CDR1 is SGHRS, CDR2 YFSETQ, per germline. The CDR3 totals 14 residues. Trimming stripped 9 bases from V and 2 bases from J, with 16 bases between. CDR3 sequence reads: CATSREANTDTQYF. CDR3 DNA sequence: TGCGCCACCTCTAGGGAGGCCAACACAGATACGCAGTATTTT. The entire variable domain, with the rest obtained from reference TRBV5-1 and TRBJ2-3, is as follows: KAGVTQTPRYLIKTRGQQVTLSCSPISGHRSVSWYQQTPGQGLQFLFEYFSETQRNKGNFPGRFSGRQFSNSRSEMNVSTLELGDSALYLCATSREANTDTQYFGPGTRLTVL.

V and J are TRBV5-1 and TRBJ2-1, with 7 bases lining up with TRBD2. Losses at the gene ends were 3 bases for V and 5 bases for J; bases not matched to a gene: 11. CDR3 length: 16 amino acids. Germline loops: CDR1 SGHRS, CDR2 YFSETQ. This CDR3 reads CASSSLPSGANNEQFF. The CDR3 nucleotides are TGCGCCAGCAGCTCCCTACCGAGCGGGGCGAACAATGAGCAGTTCTTC. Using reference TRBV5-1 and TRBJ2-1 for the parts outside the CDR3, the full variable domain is KAGVTQTPRYLIKTRGQQVTLSCSPISGHRSVSWYQQTPGQGLQFLFEYFSETQRNKGNFPGRFSGRQFSNSRSEMNVSTLELGDSALYLCASSSLPSGANNEQFFGPGTRLTVL.

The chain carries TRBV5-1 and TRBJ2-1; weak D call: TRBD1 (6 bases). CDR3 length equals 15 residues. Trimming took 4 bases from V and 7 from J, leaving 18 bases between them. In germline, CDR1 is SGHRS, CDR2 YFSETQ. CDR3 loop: CASSLGDTSRNEQFF. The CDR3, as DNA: TGCGCCAGCAGCCTGGGGGACACATCCAGGAATGAGCAGTTCTTC. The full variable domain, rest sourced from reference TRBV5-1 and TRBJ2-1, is KAGVTQTPRYLIKTRGQQVTLSCSPISGHRSVSWYQQTPGQGLQFLFEYFSETQRNKGNFPGRFSGRQFSNSRSEMNVSTLELGDSALYLCASSLGDTSRNEQFFGPGTRLTVL.

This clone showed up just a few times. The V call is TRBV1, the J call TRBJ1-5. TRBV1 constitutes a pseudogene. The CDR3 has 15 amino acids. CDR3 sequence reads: CTSSPERGLNQPQHF. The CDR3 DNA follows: TGCACCAGCAGCCCCGAACGGGGTCTCAATCAGCCCCAGCATTTT.

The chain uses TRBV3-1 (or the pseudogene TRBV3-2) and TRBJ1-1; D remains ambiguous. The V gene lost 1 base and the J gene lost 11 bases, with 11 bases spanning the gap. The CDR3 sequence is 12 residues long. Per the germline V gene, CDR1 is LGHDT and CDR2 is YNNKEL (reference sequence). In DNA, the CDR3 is TGTGCCAGCAGCCAAGTCGGAGATCGGGCTTTCTTT. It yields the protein CASSQVGDRAFF.

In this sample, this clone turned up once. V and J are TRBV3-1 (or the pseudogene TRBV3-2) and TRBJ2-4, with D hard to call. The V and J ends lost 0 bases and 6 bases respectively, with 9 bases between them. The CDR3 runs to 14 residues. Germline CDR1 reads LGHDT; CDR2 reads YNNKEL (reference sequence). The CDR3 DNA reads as TGTGCCAGCAGCCAAGATTACGGCGGAAACATTCAGTACTTC. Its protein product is CASSQDYGGNIQYF.

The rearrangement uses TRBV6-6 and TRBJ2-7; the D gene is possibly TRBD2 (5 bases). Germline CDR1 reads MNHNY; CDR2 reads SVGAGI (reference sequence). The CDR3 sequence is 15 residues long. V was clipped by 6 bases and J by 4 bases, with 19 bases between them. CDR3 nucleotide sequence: TGTGCCAGCAGCCCCTCCTCTTCGGTAGCGTACGAGCAGTACTTC. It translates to CASSPSSSVAYEQYF.

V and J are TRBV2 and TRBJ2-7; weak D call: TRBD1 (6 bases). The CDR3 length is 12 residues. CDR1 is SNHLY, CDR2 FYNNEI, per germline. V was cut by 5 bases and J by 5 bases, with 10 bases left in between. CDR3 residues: CASSRTENEQYF. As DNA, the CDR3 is TGTGCCAGCAGTCGGACAGAGAACGAGCAGTACTTC.

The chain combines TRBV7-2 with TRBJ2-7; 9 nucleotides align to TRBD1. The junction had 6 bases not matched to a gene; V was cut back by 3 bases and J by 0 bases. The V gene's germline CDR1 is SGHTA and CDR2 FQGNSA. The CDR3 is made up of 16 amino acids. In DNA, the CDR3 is TGTGCCAGCAGCTTTTTAGGGACAGGGTTCTCCTACGAGCAGTACTTC. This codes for CASSFLGTGFSYEQYF.